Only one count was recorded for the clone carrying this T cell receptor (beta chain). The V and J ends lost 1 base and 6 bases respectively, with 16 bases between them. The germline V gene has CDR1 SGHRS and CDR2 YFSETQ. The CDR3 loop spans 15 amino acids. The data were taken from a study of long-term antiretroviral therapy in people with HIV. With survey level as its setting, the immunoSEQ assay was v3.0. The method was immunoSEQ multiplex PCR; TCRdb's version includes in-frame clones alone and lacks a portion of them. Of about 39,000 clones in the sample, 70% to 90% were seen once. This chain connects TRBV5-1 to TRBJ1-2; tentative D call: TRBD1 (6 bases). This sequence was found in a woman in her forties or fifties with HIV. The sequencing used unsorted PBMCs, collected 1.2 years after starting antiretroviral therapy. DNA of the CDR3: TGCGCCAGCAGCTTGTATGGGGGCGTCGGGGATGGCTACACCTTC. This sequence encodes CASSLYGGVGDGYTF.